Below, 29 T cell receptor beta chains from the same sample are listed, as sequenced in a study of spatial heterogeneity in lung cancer. The time point here: sample taken at primary tumor resection. Without sorting, whole RNA was sequenced from tumor, nontumor lung or frozen PBMC. TCRdb itself ran the 5' RACE reads through MiXCR, one entry per CDR3 protein. Of 35,000 or so distinct CDR3 sequences in the sample, less than 5.5% are singletons; the top ten hold 25% to 35%. Sequences were derived from PBMCs, sampled at surgery. The source is a female donor with early-stage non-small cell lung cancer.

In its sample, this clonotype was seen a few times. This sequence joins TRBV11-2 and TRBJ1-2, with D possibly matching TRBD1 (5 bases). Germline-derived CDR1 and CDR2 are SGHAT and FQNNGV. Trimming removed 5 bases from V and 4 bases from J, with 26 bases in between. The CDR3 length is 18 residues. This CDR3 reads CASSLAPEAGITSYGYTF. DNA for the CDR3: TGTGCCAGCAGCCTAGCCCCGGAGGCAGGGATAACAAGCTATGGCTACACCTTC. The full variable domain, its missing parts supplied by reference TRBV11-2 and TRBJ1-2, is EAGVAQSPRYKIIEKRQSVAFWCNPISGHATLYWYQQILGQGPKLLIQFQNNGVVDDSQLPKDRFSAERLKGVDSTLKIQPAKLEDSAVYLCASSLAPEAGITSYGYTFGSGTRLTVV.

This clonotype was recorded many times. The chain links TRBV6-6 to TRBJ1-6; D uncertain. Per germline, CDR1 MNHNY and CDR2 SVGAGI (reference sequence). Trimming removed 5 bases from V and 8 bases from J, with 10 bases in between. The CDR3 runs to 13 residues. The CDR3 here is CASSQVKDSPLHF. CDR3 DNA sequence: TGTGCCAGCAGTCAGGTGAAGGATTCACCCCTCCACTTT.

This clonotype was recorded many times. The J gene is TRBJ1-5, the V gene TRBV9; no clear D. CDR1 is SGDLS, CDR2 YYNGEE, per germline. The ends were cut back, 0 bases at V and 5 bases at J, with 9 bases in the middle. CDR3 length: 14 residues. CDR3 amino acids: CASSVGGGYQPQHF. The CDR3 bases are TGTGCCAGCAGCGTAGGGGGAGGCTATCAGCCCCAGCATTTT.

This clonotype was counted ten times or more. The CDR3 DNA reads TGCGCCAGCAGCTTTTCCGACAGGGCTGAAGCTTTCTTT. Translation: CASSFSDRAEAFF. The V gene is TRBV5-1, the J gene TRBJ1-1, with TRBD1 identical over 7 bases. V was clipped by 2 bases and J by 6 bases; unmatched bases: 4. Germline CDR1 reads SGHRS; CDR2 reads YFSETQ. This CDR3 is 13 amino acids long.

This sequence joins TRBV30 and TRBJ2-7; 11 nucleotides match TRBD2. This CDR3 spans 15 amino acids. V shed 3 bases, J shed 4 bases, and the junction held 8 bases outside the gene matches. Germline-derived CDR1 and CDR2 are GTSNPN and SVGIG (reference sequence). CDR3 nucleotide sequence: TGTGCCTGGAGCCCTAGACTAGCGGGAAAGTACGAGCAGTACTTC. Residues: CAWSPRLAGKYEQYF. The full variable domain, in which reference TRBV30 and TRBJ2-7 provide the parts outside the CDR3, is SQTIHQWPATLVQPVGSPLSLECTVEGTSNPNLYWYRQAAGRGLQLLFYSVGIGQISSEVPQNLSASRPQDRQFILSSKKLLLSDSGFYLCAWSPRLAGKYEQYFGPGTRLTVT.

This clonotype occurred many times. The DNA for the CDR3 is TGTGCCAGCAGTGTCAGCGGGAGGTGGAACATTCAGTACTTC. It is translated as CASSVSGRWNIQYF. The rearrangement links TRBV2 to TRBJ2-4; 9 positions match TRBD2. Trimming removed 4 bases from V and 7 bases from J; junction bases left unmatched: 5. Germline V gene sequence: CDR1 SNHLY, CDR2 FYNNEI. The CDR3 length is 14 residues.

The chain couples TRBV20-1 to TRBJ2-1; TRBD2 agrees at 11 bases. V shed 3 bases, J shed 6 bases, and the junction held 7 bases outside the gene matches. Germline V gene lookup returns CDR1 DFQATT and CDR2 SNEGSKA (reference sequence). The CDR3 contains 15 residues. The CDR3 loop is CSARVYSGGANEQFF. The CDR3 DNA reads as TGCAGTGCTAGGGTCTATAGCGGGGGGGCCAATGAGCAGTTCTTC.

This clonotype has a count of ten or more. The chain links TRBV7-9 to TRBJ1-1; 8 positions match TRBD1. The ends lost 4 bases at V and 11 bases at J; junction bases unmatched: 3. This CDR3 comprises 11 residues. The germline V gene has CDR1 SEHNR and CDR2 FQNEAQ (reference sequence). The CDR3 coding sequence is TGTGCCAGCAGCTGGAACAGGGGGGCTTTCTTT. Translation: CASSWNRGAFF. Looking up the rest from reference TRBV7-9 and TRBJ1-1 gives the full variable domain: DTGVSQNPRHKITKRGQNVTFRCDPISEHNRLYWYRQTLGQGPEFLTYFQNEAQLEKSRLLSDRFSAERPKGSFSTLEIQRTEQGDSAMYLCASSWNRGAFFGQGTRLTVV.

This clonotype was seen only a few times. The rearrangement links TRBV6-2 or TRBV6-3 to TRBJ2-5, with 8 bases fitting TRBD2. Germline V gene data show CDR1 as MNHEY and CDR2 as SVGEGT. CDR3 length: 16 residues. The V gene end was trimmed by 6 bases and the J gene end by 0 bases; junction bases not matched to a gene: 9. CDR3 coding DNA: TGTGCCAGCAGGTCACAGGGCGGGAGGAACCAAGAGACCCAGTACTTC. Encoded protein: CASRSQGGRNQETQYF.

Many counts were recorded for this clonotype. The chain combines TRBV3-1 with TRBJ1-2, with 7 bases that match TRBD1. The CDR3 totals 16 residues. Losses at the gene ends were 1 base for V and 7 bases for J; bases not matched to a gene: 12. The germline CDR1 and CDR2 sequences are LGHDT and YNNKEL (reference sequence). The CDR3 DNA is TGTGCCAGCAGCCAAGGAGAAGGGGGCGGGAGATTTGGCTACACCTTC. Translating it yields CASSQGEGGGRFGYTF.

This clonotype appeared many times. The chain recombines TRBV6-2 or TRBV6-3 with TRBJ2-1, with unresolved D. CDR3 length equals 11 residues. Looked up from germline, CDR1 is MNHEY and CDR2 is SVGEGT. The V and J ends lost 8 bases and 8 bases respectively, with 10 bases between them. The CDR3 is CASGVGYEQFF. CDR3 DNA: TGTGCCAGCGGTGTAGGGTATGAGCAGTTCTTC.

In its sample, this clonotype was seen many times. The gene calls are TRBV7-2 and TRBJ2-3, with D uncertain. Germline V lookup: CDR1 SGHTA, CDR2 FQGNSA. The CDR3 covers 15 residues. V was cut by 5 bases and J by 0 bases, with 12 bases left in between. The CDR3 DNA follows: TGTGCCAGCAGCCTCACCAGCTCTAGCACAGATACGCAGTATTTT. This codes for CASSLTSSSTDTQYF.

This clonotype was picked up many times. The chain uses TRBV5-1 and TRBJ1-4, with a tentative D call TRBD1 (5 bases). Germline V lookup: CDR1 SGHRS, CDR2 YFSETQ. This CDR3 is 17 amino acids long. The V end lost 0 bases, the J end lost 4 bases, and 16 bases lay between the germline ends. The chain's CDR3 is CASSLGILWGGNEKLFF. The CDR3 DNA sequence: TGCGCCAGCAGCTTGGGGATACTATGGGGCGGTAATGAAAAACTGTTTTTT.

This clonotype has a count of ten or more. V usage is TRBV20-1 and J usage is TRBJ2-4; TRBD2 matches at 8 bases. The CDR3 contains 19 residues. CDR1 is DFQATT, CDR2 SNEGSKA, per germline (reference sequence). The V and J ends lost 3 bases and 0 bases, in that order; junction bases with no gene match: 16. The DNA for the CDR3 is TGCAGTGCTAGTCCCCTGACTAGCGTTTCTGTTCTAGCCAAAAACATTCAGTACTTC. Encoded protein: CSASPLTSVSVLAKNIQYF.

This chain connects TRBV30 to TRBJ2-3; 7 bases are shared with TRBD2. The length of the CDR3 is 14 residues. Unmatched junction bases numbered 4, after V lost 1 base and J lost 3 bases. Looked up from germline, CDR1 is GTSNPN and CDR2 is SVGIG (reference sequence). DNA for the CDR3: TGTGCCTGGAGTGGAACTAGCGCGACAGATACGCAGTATTTT. Encoded protein: CAWSGTSATDTQYF.

This clonotype was counted at least ten times. J is TRBJ2-7 and V is TRBV7-8; TRBD2 is a possible D gene (5 bases). Germline V CDR1 and CDR2: SGHVS, FQNEAQ. The V and J ends lost 5 bases and 3 bases respectively, with 20 bases between them. The CDR3 is 16 residues long. The CDR3 region is CASSPPLRGRGYEQYF. The CDR3 nucleotides are TGTGCCAGCAGCCCACCACTCCGCGGTCGGGGCTACGAGCAGTACTTC. The full variable domain, rest sourced from reference TRBV7-8 and TRBJ2-7, is GAGVSQSPRYKVAKRGQDVALRCDPISGHVSLFWYQQALGQGPEFLTYFQNEAQLDKSGLPSDRFFAERPEGSVSTLKIQRTQQEDSAVYLCASSPPLRGRGYEQYFGPGTRLTVT.

There are many counts of this clonotype. The V gene is TRBV7-9, the J gene TRBJ2-3, with TRBD1 identical over 7 bases. V lost 5 bases to trimming and J lost 5 bases; unmatched junction nucleotides: 7. The CDR3 consists of 14 residues. Germline V lookup: CDR1 SEHNR, CDR2 FQNEAQ (reference sequence). DNA for the CDR3: TGTGCCAGCAGCCCCCAGGGGGACGGAGATACGCAGTATTTT. This sequence encodes CASSPQGDGDTQYF.

This clonotype was detected ten times or more. The chain carries TRBV6-2 or TRBV6-3 and TRBJ2-5, with 8 nucleotides matching TRBD2. The J segment lost 0 bases and the V segment lost 6 bases, leaving 15 bases of the junction unmatched. Germline V gives CDR1 MNHEY, CDR2 SVGEGT. This CDR3 is 18 amino acids long. CDR3 sequence: CASRPATSGSQYQETQYF. The CDR3 region has the DNA TGTGCCAGCAGGCCGGCCACTAGCGGAAGCCAGTACCAAGAGACCCAGTACTTC.

This clonotype was seen at least ten times. This chain connects TRBV3-1 to TRBJ1-1; 7 bases line up with TRBD1. V gave up 0 bases and J gave up 12 bases; unmatched junction bases: 16. The CDR3 covers 16 residues. In germline, CDR1 is LGHDT, CDR2 YNNKEL (reference sequence). CDR3 coding DNA: TGTGCCAGCAGCCAAGACCCCCCGGGAGGGCGAAGGGGGCCTTTCTTT. Residues: CASSQDPPGGRRGPFF.

This clonotype was counted only a few times. The rearrangement links TRBV5-1 to TRBJ1-1; D gene unclear. V lost 0 bases to trimming and J lost 5 bases, with 8 bases between them. Germline CDR1 SGHRS, CDR2 YFSETQ. CDR3 length: 13 residues. The CDR3: CASSLATGTEAFF. CDR3 DNA: TGCGCCAGCAGCTTGGCCACGGGTACTGAAGCTTTCTTT.

This clonotype was seen many times. V is TRBV24-1 and J is TRBJ2-2; tentatively, D is TRBD2 (5 bases). Germline V gives CDR1 KGHDR, CDR2 SFDVKD. Trimming took 4 bases from V and 5 from J, leaving 13 bases between them. The CDR3 runs to 15 residues. In nucleotides, the CDR3 is TGTGCCACCAGTGACCGTAGGGAGTATACCGGGGAGCTGTTTTTT. Protein product: CATSDRREYTGELFF.

This clonotype was picked up many times. The CDR3 region is CSARDRWVQYNEQFF. CDR3 nucleotide sequence: TGCAGTGCTAGAGATCGGTGGGTGCAATACAATGAGCAGTTCTTC. This chain links TRBV20-1 with TRBJ2-1; D unresolved. The germline gives CDR1 DFQATT, CDR2 SNEGSKA (reference sequence). This CDR3 is 15 amino acids long. V lost 0 bases and J lost 4, with 13 bases in between.

This clonotype was seen repeatedly, ten times or more. The gene calls are TRBV6-6 and TRBJ2-4, with 8 bases aligning to TRBD1. The CDR3 totals 14 residues. Germline V gene lookup returns CDR1 MNHNY and CDR2 SVGAGI (reference sequence). V gave up 6 bases and J gave up 4 bases; unmatched junction bases: 5. The DNA for the CDR3 is TGTGCCAGCAGGCAGGGGGCTTCGAAAAACATTCAGTACTTC. The encoded protein is CASRQGASKNIQYF.

The chain has TRBV12-3 or TRBV12-4 and TRBJ2-2; D possibly matches TRBD1 or TRBD2 (5 bases each). CDR3 length equals 14 residues. V lost 2 bases to trimming and J lost 4 bases, with 8 bases between them. The CDR3 DNA reads TGTGCCAGCAGTTTACGGGGCAGCACCGGGGAGCTGTTTTTT. Translation gives CASSLRGSTGELFF.

This clonotype was counted many times. The chain carries TRBV5-5 and TRBJ1-2; D is unclear. CDR1 and CDR2 (germline): SGHKS, YYEKEE (reference sequence). Trimming took 0 bases from V and 8 from J, leaving 11 bases between them. The CDR3 has 13 residues. CDR3 amino acids: CASSLDVSRGYTF. CDR3 nucleotide sequence: TGTGCCAGCAGCTTGGATGTCAGTCGGGGCTACACCTTC.

This clonotype was seen many times. The chain carries TRBV4-2 and TRBJ2-7; D is unclear. CDR1 and CDR2 from the germline V gene are LGHNA and YNFKEQ. The CDR3 has 14 residues. V was cut by 0 bases and J by 2 bases, with 8 bases left in between. Here the CDR3 reads CASSQEPLAYEQYF. CDR3 sequence (DNA): TGTGCCAGCAGCCAAGAACCCCTGGCCTACGAGCAGTACTTC.

In this sample, this clonotype turned up a few times. The chain couples TRBV10-2 to TRBJ1-4; D gene unclear. The CDR3 contains 11 residues. Per germline, CDR1 WSHSY and CDR2 SAAADI. The V end lost 7 bases, the J end lost 8 bases, and 8 bases lay between the germline ends. In DNA, the CDR3 is TGCGCCAGCATGAACGGGGAAAAACTGTTTTTT. It yields the protein CASMNGEKLFF.

With respect to this clonotype: A clone one base away is much larger, so this may be a read error. CDR3 nucleotides: TGTGCCAGCAGTCCGGGACGAACATTGGAAAAACTGTTTTTT. Its translation: CASSPGRTLEKLFF. The chain combines TRBV27 with TRBJ1-4, with D perhaps TRBD1 (5 bases). This CDR3 is built from 14 residues. V shed 5 bases and J shed 8 bases, with 15 bases lying between them. From germline, CDR1 is MNHEY and CDR2 SMNVEV (reference sequence). Full variable domain (missing parts from reference TRBV27 and TRBJ1-4): EAQVTQNPRYLITVTGKKLTVTCSQNMNHEYMSWYRQDPGLGLRQIYYSMNVEVTDKGDVPEGYKVSRKEKRNFPLILESPSPNQTSLYFCASSPGRTLEKLFFGSGTQLSVL.

This clonotype was observed at least ten times. The rearrangement links TRBV30 to TRBJ2-5, with 10 bases that match TRBD2. Per the germline V gene, CDR1 is GTSNPN and CDR2 is SVGIG (reference sequence). V was pared by 0 bases and J by 4 bases, with 5 bases of the junction left unmatched. The CDR3 covers 15 residues. The CDR3 DNA is TGTGCCTGGAGTGTAGCGGGGGGGCCGGGAGAGACCCAGTACTTC. Protein: CAWSVAGGPGETQYF.